The 24 T cell receptor beta chains in this list originate from one sample, sequenced in a study of shared clonotypes between healthy human individuals. The method was immunoSEQ multiplex PCR; TCRdb's version includes in-frame clones alone and lacks a portion of them. The sample holds over a million clones, more than 95% seen once. Sequencing was done on a sample of naive CD4+ T cells sorted from blood. Subset here: CD45RA+ positively selected. The receptors stem from a man under 40 in good health.

This rearrangement joins TRBV28 to TRBJ1-2; D is perhaps TRBD1 (5 bases). This CDR3 spans 11 amino acids. In germline, CDR1 is MDHEN, CDR2 SYDVKM. V was shortened by 11 bases and J by 5 bases, with 12 bases between the two germline ends. The CDR3 loop reads CALRGSYGYTF. In DNA form, the CDR3 reads TGTGCCCTAAGGGGTTCTTATGGCTACACCTTC.

CDR3 DNA sequence: TGCGCCAGCAGTGAGGACCTGAGCTCCTACAATGAGCAGTTCTTC. It specifies CASSEDLSSYNEQFF. The chain links TRBV10-2 to TRBJ2-1; D is ambiguous. CDR1 WSHSY and CDR2 SAAADI come from the germline V gene. V gave up 2 bases and J gave up 0 bases, with 8 bases separating them. This CDR3 has 15 residues.

The chain carries TRBV28 and TRBJ1-5, with D possibly TRBD1 on 6 matching bases. Germline CDR1 and CDR2: MDHEN and SYDVKM. This CDR3 is built from 15 residues. The germline V and J ends were trimmed by 7 bases and 6 bases, with 19 bases remaining between them. The CDR3 reads CASKTPGADGQPQHF. CDR3 nucleotide sequence: TGTGCCAGCAAAACCCCAGGGGCGGACGGTCAGCCCCAGCATTTT.

J is TRBJ2-5 and V is TRBV2, with D tentatively TRBD2 (6 bases). CDR3 length equals 14 residues. CDR1 is SNHLY and CDR2 is FYNNEI in the germline V gene. V was pared by 5 bases and J by 5 bases, with 15 bases between. CDR3 sequence reads: CASSPTRGFETQYF. In nucleotides, the CDR3 is TGTGCCAGCAGTCCGACCCGGGGGTTTGAGACCCAGTACTTC.

The chain employs TRBV28 and TRBJ2-3; D not resolved. Trimming stripped 1 base from V and 7 bases from J, with 9 bases between. Per germline, CDR1 MDHEN and CDR2 SYDVKM. This CDR3 contains 13 residues. In DNA form, the CDR3 reads TGTGCCAGCAGTTTATTCGGCCGAAATACGCAGTATTTT. This encodes CASSLFGRNTQYF.

This chain uses TRBV19 with TRBJ2-7; 11 bases agree with TRBD2. The V segment lost 5 bases and the J segment 2 bases; nucleotides outside the gene matches: 11. Germline-derived CDR1 and CDR2 are LNHDA and SQIVND (reference sequence). There are 17 residues in the CDR3. CDR3 nucleotide sequence: TGTGCCAGTAGTTTGACTCAGACTAGCGGGACTCCCTACGAGCAGTACTTC. Protein sequence: CASSLTQTSGTPYEQYF. Based on the CDR3 plus reference TRBV19 and TRBJ2-7, the full variable domain is DGGITQSPKYLFRKEGQNVTLSCEQNLNHDAMYWYRQDPGQGLRLIYYSQIVNDFQKGDIAEGYSVSREKKESFPLTVTSAQKNPTAFYLCASSLTQTSGTPYEQYFGPGTRLTVT.

DNA of the CDR3: TGTGCCAGCATCGTACAGAGCGAGACTGAAGCTTTCTTT. Amino acid sequence: CASIVQSETEAFF. The chain combines TRBV21-1 with TRBJ1-1. TRBV21-1 is a listed pseudogene. The CDR3 runs to 13 residues.

This chain uses TRBV27 with TRBJ1-5; perhaps TRBD1 as D (6 bases). The CDR3 is made up of 14 amino acids. Trimming shortened V by 6 bases and J by 7 bases, and 16 bases separated the two germline ends. Germline V gives CDR1 MNHEY, CDR2 SMNVEV (reference sequence). This CDR3 is CASSASGAEQPQHF. The CDR3 DNA reads as TGTGCCAGCAGCGCCTCGGGGGCAGAACAGCCCCAGCATTTT.

J is TRBJ2-7 and V is TRBV5-6, with 9 nucleotides matching TRBD2. Per germline, CDR1 SGHDT and CDR2 YYEEEE. The CDR3 length is 15 residues. V lost 4 bases to trimming and J lost 2 bases; unmatched junction nucleotides: 7. As DNA, the CDR3 is TGTGCCAGCAGCCGAATAGCGGGGGTAACCTACGAGCAGTACTTC. This translates into CASSRIAGVTYEQYF. Using reference TRBV5-6 and TRBJ2-7 for the parts outside the CDR3, the full variable domain is DAGVTQSPTHLIKTRGQQVTLRCSPKSGHDTVSWYQQALGQGPQFIFQYYEEEERQRGNFPDRFSGHQFPNYSSELNVNALLLGDSALYLCASSRIAGVTYEQYFGPGTRLTVT.

This clone was found once. The J gene is TRBJ1-3, the V gene TRBV6-5, with D unresolved. V lost 2 bases and J 5 bases, leaving 10 bases between the germline ends. This CDR3 region has 14 residues. Germline V gives CDR1 MNHEY, CDR2 SVGAGI. CDR3 nucleotide sequence: TGTGCCAGCAGTTACGAGGGAATACGAAACACCATATATTTT. Its protein product is CASSYEGIRNTIYF.

The gene calls are TRBV4-1 and TRBJ1-4; 8 bases agree with TRBD1. CDR3 length: 15 amino acids. Germline lookup yields CDR1 MGHRA and CDR2 YSYEKL. Trimming at V came to 4 bases and at J to 5 bases, leaving 6 bases not matched to a gene. CDR3 nucleotide sequence: TGCGCCAGCAGCCTAAGGACAGGGCAAAATGAAAAACTGTTTTTT. It translates to CASSLRTGQNEKLFF.

The CDR3 here is CASAGRSSTDTQYF. Here the CDR3 DNA reads TGTGCCAGCGCGGGGAGATCTAGCACAGATACGCAGTATTTT. V and J are TRBV7-9 and TRBJ2-3, with D perhaps matching TRBD2 (6 bases). Trimming removed 8 bases at V and 0 bases at J, with 12 bases between. The CDR3 runs to 14 residues. Germline-derived CDR1 and CDR2 are SEHNR and FQNEAQ (reference sequence).

This CDR3 reads CAISGVGEEQYF. CDR3 nucleotides: TGTGCCATCAGTGGAGTCGGGGAGGAGCAGTACTTC. The chain employs TRBV10-3 and TRBJ2-7; possibly TRBD2 for D (5 bases). Germline V gives CDR1 ENHRY, CDR2 SYGVKD. This CDR3 spans 12 amino acids. Trimming shortened V by 4 bases and J by 7 bases, and 11 bases separated the two germline ends.

V is TRBV10-2 and J is TRBJ2-7; 14 bases are shared with TRBD2. Germline CDR1 WSHSY, CDR2 SAAADI. The CDR3 length is 19 residues. J was trimmed by 4 bases and V by 0 bases; bases with no gene match: 11. In nucleotides, the CDR3 is TGCGCCAGCAGTGAGTCGACTCGGGGACTAGCGGGAGCTCAATACGAGCAGTACTTC. It specifies CASSESTRGLAGAQYEQYF.

The chain uses TRBV18 and TRBJ2-5, with no clear D. CDR1 is KGHSH and CDR2 is LQKENI in the germline V gene. The V end lost 4 bases, the J end lost 1 base, and 4 bases lay between the germline ends. The length of the CDR3 is 12 residues. Here the CDR3 reads CASSQSQETQYF. The CDR3 DNA sequence: TGTGCCAGCTCACAGTCCCAAGAGACCCAGTACTTC. The full variable domain, completed using reference TRBV18 and TRBJ2-5, is NAGVMQNPRHLVRRRGQEARLRCSPMKGHSHVYWYRQLPEEGLKFMVYLQKENIIDESGMPKERFSAEFPKEGPSILRIQQVVRGDSAAYFCASSQSQETQYFGPGTRLLVL.

This clone came up a few times. The CDR3 sequence: CASSRGRGTDTQYF. The CDR3 region has the DNA TGTGCCAGCAGCCGCGGGAGGGGCACAGATACGCAGTATTTT. The chain carries TRBV11-2 and TRBJ2-3; 9 bases align to TRBD2. The CDR3 extends over 14 amino acids. Trimming removed 5 bases from V and 1 base from J; junction bases left unmatched: 1. CDR1 SGHAT and CDR2 FQNNGV come from the germline V gene.

V gene TRBV27 combines with J gene TRBJ1-2; possible D gene TRBD1, 6 bases. The CDR3 is 15 residues long. The germline CDR1 and CDR2 sequences are MNHEY and SMNVEV (reference sequence). V lost 6 bases and J 5 bases, leaving 19 bases between the germline ends. CDR3: CASSPYVGQEYGYTF. CDR3 coding DNA: TGTGCCAGCAGCCCTTATGTGGGACAAGAATATGGCTACACCTTC.

This chain uses TRBV5-1 with TRBJ2-7; 7 nucleotides line up with TRBD1. The CDR3 loop spans 16 amino acids. Germline V lookup: CDR1 SGHRS, CDR2 YFSETQ. The V and J ends lost 1 base and 0 bases, in that order; junction bases with no gene match: 7. The CDR3 spells CASSLLSTGSSYEQYF. The CDR3, as DNA: TGCGCCAGCAGCTTGTTGTCGACAGGGAGCTCCTACGAGCAGTACTTC.

The chain joins TRBV6-5 to TRBJ2-2; 9 bases are a match to TRBD1. The germline V gene encodes CDR1 MNHEY and CDR2 SVGAGI. The CDR3 runs 16 residues. The junction had 3 bases not matched to a gene; V was cut back by 2 bases and J by 2 bases. DNA of the CDR3: TGTGCCAGCAGTTACACACAGGGGGCCAACACCGGGGAGCTGTTTTTT. Protein: CASSYTQGANTGELFF.

The V gene is TRBV18, the J gene TRBJ2-5, with TRBD1 matching over 7 bases. V dropped 4 bases and J dropped 5; count of bases not matched to a gene: 22. Per germline, CDR1 KGHSH and CDR2 LQKENI. This CDR3 is 19 amino acids long. CDR3 coding DNA: TGTGCCAGCTCACGTACCACCCTCGCCCAACAGGGGAAGGCGGAGACCCAGTACTTC. Protein: CASSRTTLAQQGKAETQYF.

The V gene is TRBV19, the J gene TRBJ2-1; 10 nucleotides match TRBD2. The V and J ends lost 5 bases and 0 bases, in that order; junction bases with no gene match: 10. This CDR3 spans 18 amino acids. CDR1 and CDR2 (germline): LNHDA, SQIVND (reference sequence). CDR3 DNA: TGTGCCAGTAGTGGGGGACTAGCGACTCCCCTCTCCTACAATGAGCAGTTCTTC. Its translation is CASSGGLATPLSYNEQFF. The full variable domain, in which reference TRBV19 and TRBJ2-1 provide the parts outside the CDR3, is DGGITQSPKYLFRKEGQNVTLSCEQNLNHDAMYWYRQDPGQGLRLIYYSQIVNDFQKGDIAEGYSVSREKKESFPLTVTSAQKNPTAFYLCASSGGLATPLSYNEQFFGPGTRLTVL.

This sequence joins TRBV15 and TRBJ2-1; 8 positions agree with TRBD2. Germline V lookup: CDR1 LNHNV, CDR2 YYDKDF (reference sequence). CDR3 length: 15 amino acids. V gave up 5 bases and J gave up 3 bases; unmatched junction bases: 6. CDR3 sequence: CATSPGGGDYNEQFF. The CDR3, as DNA: TGTGCCACCAGCCCCGGGGGGGGCGACTACAATGAGCAGTTCTTC.

J is TRBJ1-5 and V is TRBV28; TRBD1 is a possible D gene (5 bases). This CDR3 has 15 amino acids. The V gene lost 7 bases and the J gene lost 0 bases, with 13 bases spanning the gap. CDR1 is MDHEN and CDR2 is SYDVKM in the germline V gene. CDR3 coding DNA: TGTGCCAGCACCCTGAATCAGGGTAGCAATCAGCCCCAGCATTTT. This codes for CASTLNQGSNQPQHF. The full variable domain, rest sourced from reference TRBV28 and TRBJ1-5, is DVKVTQSSRYLVKRTGEKVFLECVQDMDHENMFWYRQDPGLGLRLIYFSYDVKMKEKGDIPEGYSVSREKKERFSLILESASTNQTSMYLCASTLNQGSNQPQHFGDGTRLSIL.

V usage is TRBV28 and J usage is TRBJ2-7; D is perhaps TRBD2 (6 bases). Trimming removed 4 bases from V and 3 bases from J, with 16 bases in between. CDR1 and CDR2 from the germline V gene are MDHEN and SYDVKM. There are 15 residues in the CDR3. CDR3 DNA: TGTGCCAGCAGTTACCGGAGGGCCGCGGTCTACGAGCAGTACTTC. Protein: CASSYRRAAVYEQYF.